This T cell receptor (beta chain) was sequenced in a study of shared clonotypes between healthy human individuals. Study as a whole: A couple of women and a few men aged 18 to 49 served as donors. Whole-study results and caveats: Richness estimates generally favored naive over memory subsets. Tissue TCR repertoires likely differ from these blood-only repertoires.

Note on this clone: The antigen is unknown.

V lost 3 bases to trimming and J lost 1 base, with 7 bases between them. The CDR3 has 14 amino acids. Germline V gives CDR1 SGHRS, CDR2 YFSETQ. Libraries were prepared by immunoSEQ multiplex PCR; TCRdb keeps only in-frame clonotypes and omits some of them. The sample lists 550,000 to 850,000 clones, 72% occurring once. Division of CD4+ cells produced a CD45RA+ naive subset and a CD45RA-negative memory subset. The source is a woman under 40 in good health. V and J are TRBV5-1 and TRBJ2-2; D possibly matches TRBD1 or TRBD2 (5 bases each). Source material: memory CD4+ T cells sorted from blood. Noted subset: CD45RA-negative fraction. The CDR3 DNA is TGCGCCAGCAGCTGGGACCTGAACACCGGGGAGCTGTTTTTT. Its protein product is CASSWDLNTGELFF.